The entry that follows covers one T cell receptor (beta chain) sequence. Only in-frame clones appear in the TCRdb table, and some are missing; sequencing was by immunoSEQ multiplex PCR. The data show millions of clones, with more than 90% seen just once and over 0.12% held by the top ten. The sample belongs to a study of shared clonotypes between healthy human individuals. The clonotype comes from a man between 18 and 35 years old in good health. Sequenced input: naive CD4+ T cells sorted from blood. Subset in this sample: CD45RA+ positively selected.

CDR3 nucleotide sequence: TGTGCCAGCAGCTGGGGGGGATTGGTGACAGATACGCAGTATTTT. This gives the protein CASSWGGLVTDTQYF. The V gene is TRBV5-8, the J gene TRBJ2-3; 7 bases match TRBD2. CDR1 is SGHTS, CDR2 YDEGEE, per germline. The CDR3 spans 15 residues. The V segment lost 3 bases and the J segment 3 bases; nucleotides outside the gene matches: 7.